This TCR beta chain comes out of a study of post-analysis software for immune sequencing data. The TCR beta cDNA libraries carried unique molecular identifiers. T cells numbering 1 to 10 million yielded 450,000 to 500,000 cDNA molecules. Each CDR3 protein is one row after TCRdb ran MiXCR on the PCR reads. Of approximately 570,000 distinct CDR3 sequences in the sample, 44% were seen once. The V end lost 3 bases, the J end lost 5 bases, and 8 bases lay between the germline ends. The CDR3 sequence is 12 residues long. Study results and limitations: With F measure, samples from one preparation batch clustered together strongly. Normalized Chao1 diversity in multiple sclerosis patients fell significantly below that of controls. Five or six TRBV segments, including TRBV5-6, TRBV5-1 and TRBV20-1, were more frequent in patients than controls.

Turning to this clonotype: What it binds is unknown.

The sample was blood. This chain links TRBV12-3 or TRBV12-4 with TRBJ2-7; D gene ambiguous. The sequence was collected from a girl aged 10-17 years with multiple sclerosis. The CDR3 sequence is CASSLGYDEQYF. The CDR3, as DNA: TGTGCCAGCAGTTTGGGTTACGACGAGCAGTACTTC.